Sequencing of this T cell receptor beta chain was carried out in a study of Ad26.COV2.S vaccination and SARS-CoV-2 variants. The overall study: Intramuscular Ad26.COV2.S doses were given once or twice, 56 days apart.

General study results and limits: Quantification of TCR breadth and depth may have yielded underestimates of total T cell responses. Higher spike-specific TCR breadth was found in vaccine recipients than in placebo recipients.

Generated by immunoSEQ multiplex PCR, the TCRdb table keeps only in-frame clones and is missing some. The profile shows over 350,000 clones, more than 85% of them singletons. Treatment given: roughly 20 received Ad26.COV2.S at low or high dose, single or two shots; 5 received placebo; per-sample allocation not given. The study sampled participants on day 63 after the first vaccine or placebo injection. In the vaccine, an Ad26 vector expressed the SARS-CoV-2 spike of the Wuhan strain. V dropped 5 bases and J dropped 8 bases, with 18 bases sitting between them. The CDR3 extends over 15 amino acids. CDR1 is SGHAT and CDR2 is FQNNGV in the germline V gene. Points on this clone: Its target is not known.

The rearrangement links TRBV11-2 to TRBJ1-4; the D is unclear. Sequencing used peripheral blood, obtained in a trial of Ad26.COV2.S vaccine versus placebo. The origin of this receptor is a person between 18 and 65 years old who received the Ad26.COV2.S COVID-19 vaccine or a placebo. CDR3 sequence (DNA): TGTGCCAGCAGCCGTGGAGTGGGCGAGGGCGAAAAACTGTTTTTT. Protein product: CASSRGVGEGEKLFF.